These 30 T cell receptor beta chains came from one sample sequenced in a study of cytomegalovirus exposure and HLA in healthy donors. PCR involved 60 Vbeta and 13 Jbeta primers. The data were produced by immunoSEQ multiplex PCR, yet TCRdb's version contains in-frame clones alone and is incomplete. The repertoire consists of about 140,000 clones, with roughly 77% occurring once and the leading ten covering around 3.4%. The sequencing input was PBMCs. Receptor source: a man aged 35 to 55 in good health and CMV-seronegative.

J is TRBJ1-2 and V is TRBV7-2, with 9 positions matching TRBD1. Per the germline V gene, CDR1 is SGHTA and CDR2 is FQGNSA. V lost 1 base, J lost 12 bases, and 6 bases stayed unmatched. This CDR3 region has 13 residues. Here the CDR3 reads CASSLGQGGGNTF. DNA for the CDR3: TGTGCCAGCAGCTTAGGACAGGGGGGTGGAAACACCTTC.

The genes are TRBV5-1 and TRBJ1-4, with D hard to call. This CDR3 contains 15 residues. Per the germline V gene, CDR1 is SGHRS and CDR2 is YFSETQ. V was pared by 2 bases and J by 0 bases, with 8 bases between. CDR3 sequence reads: CASSFGGSTNEKLFF. CDR3 DNA: TGCGCCAGCAGCTTTGGAGGGTCAACTAATGAAAAACTGTTTTTT. Combining the CDR3 with reference TRBV5-1 and TRBJ1-4 gives the whole variable domain KAGVTQTPRYLIKTRGQQVTLSCSPISGHRSVSWYQQTPGQGLQFLFEYFSETQRNKGNFPGRFSGRQFSNSRSEMNVSTLELGDSALYLCASSFGGSTNEKLFFGSGTQLSVL.

The chain combines TRBV28 with TRBJ2-6; 7 bases are a match to TRBD1. In germline, CDR1 is MDHEN, CDR2 SYDVKM. Trimming at V came to 3 bases and at J to 2 bases, leaving 4 bases not matched to a gene. This CDR3 comprises 16 residues. CDR3 protein: CASSLSTGAGANVLTF. CDR3 sequence (DNA): TGTGCCAGCAGTTTGTCTACAGGGGCTGGGGCCAACGTCCTGACTTTC.

CDR3 region: CASSEGTGWLWNGYTF. The DNA for the CDR3 is TGTGCCAGCAGTGAGGGGACAGGCTGGTTATGGAACGGCTACACCTTC. The rearrangement uses TRBV2 and TRBJ1-2; 8 bases agree with TRBD1. Germline trimming cut 3 bases from V and 8 bases from J; bases unmatched to any gene: 14. The CDR3 has 16 amino acids. Per germline, CDR1 SNHLY and CDR2 FYNNEI. The full variable domain, completed using reference TRBV2 and TRBJ1-2, is EPEVTQTPSHQVTQMGQEVILRCVPISNHLYFYWYRQILGQKVEFLVSFYNNEISEKSEIFDDQFSVERPDGSNFTLKIRSTKLEDSAMYFCASSEGTGWLWNGYTFGSGTRLTVV.

This CDR3 reads CASSQDQTRPDEQFF. CDR3 nucleotide sequence: TGCGCCAGCAGCCAAGATCAGACTAGGCCGGATGAGCAGTTCTTC. V gene TRBV4-1 combines with J gene TRBJ2-1; perhaps TRBD2 as D (6 bases). Trimming took off 0 bases at V and 8 bases at J, with 14 bases between the two ends. The CDR3 covers 15 residues. CDR1 and CDR2 from the germline V gene are MGHRA and YSYEKL.

V is TRBV5-7 and J is TRBJ1-6; D is uncertain. TRBV5-7 is classed as an ORF, of uncertain function. V lost 2 bases to trimming and J lost 4 bases, with 10 bases between them. The CDR3 is 15 amino acids. CDR3 sequence reads: CASSLAIRYNSPLHF. CDR3 DNA: TGTGCCAGCAGCTTAGCTATTCGGTATAATTCACCCCTCCACTTT.

The sample holds a few counts of this clone. The chain links TRBV5-1 to TRBJ1-2, with a tentative D call TRBD1 (6 bases). Germline V CDR1 and CDR2: SGHRS, YFSETQ. Trimming cost V 9 bases and J 2 bases, with 17 bases left between them. This CDR3 comprises 14 residues. In DNA form, the CDR3 reads TGCGCCAACCTCTGCAGGGGTGTAAACTATGGCTACACCTTC. The encoded protein is CANLCRGVNYGYTF.

The V gene is TRBV5-1, the J gene TRBJ1-2; a weak D match, TRBD1 (6 bases). With 2 bases removed from V and 8 bases from J, the gap between germline ends came to 13 bases. Germline CDR1 is SGHRS and CDR2 is YFSETQ. The CDR3 consists of 13 residues. The CDR3 loop is CASSFTGQLGYTF. The CDR3 region has the DNA TGCGCCAGCAGCTTCACGGGACAATTGGGCTACACCTTC.

The rearrangement joins TRBV27 to TRBJ1-5; D might be TRBD1 (6 bases). Germline loops: CDR1 MNHEY, CDR2 SMNVEV (reference sequence). CDR3 length equals 15 residues. The V end was cut by 4 bases, the J end by 0 bases, with 10 bases between. DNA for the CDR3: TGTGCCAGCAGTTCAGGGGTTCTTAGCAATCAGCCCCAGCATTTT. Translation gives CASSSGVLSNQPQHF.

In this sample, this clone turned up once. The chain is built from TRBV7-8 and TRBJ1-5, with a possible D match to TRBD1 (5 bases). Trimming left V 5 bases short and J 5 bases short, with 13 bases between. There are 14 residues in the CDR3. Germline assignment: CDR1 SGHVS and CDR2 FQNEAQ. The CDR3 sequence: CASSTRRGDQPQHF. In DNA, the CDR3 is TGTGCCAGCAGCACCCGGAGGGGTGATCAGCCCCAGCATTTT.

The V and J genes are TRBV2 and TRBJ2-3; no reliable D call. Trimming took 1 base from V and 2 from J, leaving 13 bases between them. Germline V gives CDR1 SNHLY, CDR2 FYNNEI. The CDR3 sequence is 16 residues long. CDR3 sequence reads: CASSEGASRNTDTQYF. The CDR3 coding sequence is TGTGCCAGCAGTGAAGGGGCTTCAAGGAACACAGATACGCAGTATTTT.

In DNA, the CDR3 is TGTGCCAGCAGCTTATCGCGGGCTATGGGCACTGAAGCTTTCTTT. Its translation: CASSLSRAMGTEAFF. The rearrangement joins TRBV7-8 to TRBJ1-1; D is undetermined. The germline V gene has CDR1 SGHVS and CDR2 FQNEAQ. This CDR3 contains 15 residues. Trimming took 2 bases from V and 4 from J, leaving 14 bases between them.

The chain carries TRBV21-1 and TRBJ2-7; the listed D gene, TRBD2, was not tested against the DNA. TRBV21-1 is given as a pseudogene. The CDR3 is 14 amino acids. The chain's CDR3 is CASHRREQGYEQYF. The CDR3 DNA is TGTGCCAGCCATCGGAGGGAACAAGGCTACGAGCAGTACTTC.

This rearrangement joins TRBV12-5 to TRBJ2-1; 12 positions match TRBD2. V shed 2 bases, J shed 2 bases, and the junction held 10 bases outside the gene matches. Germline loops: CDR1 LGHNT, CDR2 FRNRAP. The CDR3 is 19 residues long. The CDR3 DNA is TGTGCTAGTGGTTTGTGGGCTAGCGGGGGGGCTGGCGCCTACAATGAGCAGTTCTTC. It translates to CASGLWASGGAGAYNEQFF.

The chain carries TRBV19 and TRBJ1-2; 8 positions match TRBD1. This CDR3 contains 17 residues. V lost 7 bases, J lost 11 bases, and 24 bases stayed unmatched. Germline CDR1 reads LNHDA; CDR2 reads SQIVND (reference sequence). CDR3 residues: CASTVGRGLGQARDYTF. For the CDR3, the DNA is TGTGCCAGTACTGTTGGCCGGGGGTTGGGACAGGCCAGAGATTACACCTTC.

The chain links TRBV2 to TRBJ1-2, with 8 positions matching TRBD1. V shed 9 bases and J 8 bases; nucleotides not matched to a gene: 11. Germline V lookup: CDR1 SNHLY, CDR2 FYNNEI. The CDR3 runs 13 residues. CDR3 region: CASRDRRGGGYTF. The CDR3, as DNA: TGTGCCAGTCGGGACAGGAGGGGTGGCGGCTACACCTTC.

V is TRBV4-2 and J is TRBJ1-2, with 7 bases lining up with TRBD1. V shed 0 bases and J 0 bases; nucleotides not matched to a gene: 7. The CDR3 totals 17 residues. The germline gives CDR1 LGHNA, CDR2 YNFKEQ. CDR3 bases: TGTGCCAGCAGCCAAGAAAGGGCAGGGGGGCCTAACTATGGCTACACCTTC. It specifies CASSQERAGGPNYGYTF.

The V call is TRBV7-2, the J call TRBJ1-1; D gene unclear. Germline CDR1 and CDR2: SGHTA and FQGNSA. This CDR3 comprises 14 residues. V was shortened by 1 base and J by 4 bases, with 10 bases between the two germline ends. In DNA form, the CDR3 reads TGTGCCAGCAGCTTAGTGTCGGGTGGCACTGAAGCTTTCTTT. This encodes CASSLVSGGTEAFF.

The V call is TRBV6-5, the J call TRBJ1-1, with no clear D. This CDR3 has 14 amino acids. Germline V gene data show CDR1 as MNHEY and CDR2 as SVGAGI. Trimming pared 0 bases from V and 5 bases from J, leaving 10 bases between. The CDR3, as DNA: TGTGCCAGCAGTTACTCGAACGTCGGTACTGAAGCTTTCTTT. It yields the protein CASSYSNVGTEAFF.

V is TRBV29-1 and J is TRBJ2-1; D remains unclear. V was clipped by 7 bases and J by 5 bases, with 9 bases between them. The germline gives CDR1 SQVTM, CDR2 ANQGSEA. This CDR3 is built from 11 residues. CDR3 bases: TGCAGCGCTGGCGGCCACAATGAGCAGTTCTTC. Translating it yields CSAGGHNEQFF.

CDR3 bases: TGTGCCGGACCACAGGGGGCCGGGAACACTGAAGCTTTCTTT. Protein product: CAGPQGAGNTEAFF. The rearrangement links TRBV27 to TRBJ1-1, with 9 nucleotides matching TRBD1. The CDR3 spans 14 residues. The V gene end was trimmed by 11 bases and the J gene end by 1 base; junction bases not matched to a gene: 8. Germline lookup yields CDR1 MNHEY and CDR2 SMNVEV (reference sequence).

This rearrangement joins TRBV19 to TRBJ1-1; possible D gene TRBD1, 6 bases. Germline assignment: CDR1 LNHDA and CDR2 SQIVND (reference sequence). CDR3 length equals 16 residues. Trimming took off 6 bases at V and 3 bases at J, with 20 bases between the two ends. The CDR3 reads CASRPPGHWEDTEAFF. Written as DNA, the CDR3 is TGTGCCAGTAGACCCCCGGGACATTGGGAAGACACTGAAGCTTTCTTT. Using reference TRBV19 and TRBJ1-1 for the parts outside the CDR3, the full variable domain is DGGITQSPKYLFRKEGQNVTLSCEQNLNHDAMYWYRQDPGQGLRLIYYSQIVNDFQKGDIAEGYSVSREKKESFPLTVTSAQKNPTAFYLCASRPPGHWEDTEAFFGQGTRLTVV.

V gene TRBV5-1 combines with J gene TRBJ2-3, with D possibly being TRBD1 (5 bases). This CDR3 is 14 amino acids long. Trimming stripped 2 bases from V and 5 bases from J, with 12 bases between. Germline loops: CDR1 SGHRS, CDR2 YFSETQ. The CDR3 sequence: CASSFGQVGDTQYF. CDR3 nucleotides: TGCGCCAGCAGCTTCGGACAAGTGGGAGATACGCAGTATTTT.

Only one count was recorded for this clone. The chain carries TRBV27 and TRBJ1-5, with 10 bases that match TRBD1. The CDR3 runs to 14 residues. Per germline, CDR1 MNHEY and CDR2 SMNVEV (reference sequence). With 3 bases clipped from V and 7 bases from J, the junction kept 3 bases outside the gene matches. CDR3 sequence: CASSFGQGGQPQHF. In DNA form, the CDR3 reads TGTGCCAGCAGTTTTGGACAGGGGGGCCAGCCCCAGCATTTT.

The chain has TRBV5-1 and TRBJ1-3; D possibly corresponds to TRBD1 (5 bases). The germline gives CDR1 SGHRS, CDR2 YFSETQ. V was cut by 1 base and J by 2 bases, with 16 bases left in between. This CDR3 has 17 amino acids. DNA for the CDR3: TGCGCCAGCAGCTTGATTCTGGGGGGGGGAACTGGAAACACCATATATTTT. As protein: CASSLILGGGTGNTIYF.

The chain carries TRBV19 and TRBJ2-1; weak D call: TRBD1 (6 bases). The germline V gene has CDR1 LNHDA and CDR2 SQIVND (reference sequence). This CDR3 has 14 residues. Trimming took 8 bases from V and 4 from J, leaving 15 bases between them. The CDR3 here is CASALGGDYNEQFF. As DNA, the CDR3 is TGTGCCAGTGCACTAGGGGGAGATTACAATGAGCAGTTCTTC. Filled out from reference TRBV19 and TRBJ2-1, the complete variable domain reads DGGITQSPKYLFRKEGQNVTLSCEQNLNHDAMYWYRQDPGQGLRLIYYSQIVNDFQKGDIAEGYSVSREKKESFPLTVTSAQKNPTAFYLCASALGGDYNEQFFGPGTRLTVL.

The chain combines TRBV5-1 with TRBJ1-4; TRBD1 matches at 10 bases. CDR3 size: 15 residues. Trimming cost V 4 bases and J 5 bases; bases outside gene matches: 5. Germline CDR1 and CDR2: SGHRS and YFSETQ. Here the CDR3 reads CASSPPGQGNEKLFF. Written as DNA, the CDR3 is TGCGCCAGCAGCCCTCCGGGACAGGGGAATGAAAAACTGTTTTTT.

The genes are TRBV28 and TRBJ2-1, with TRBD2 as a possible D gene (7 bases). The CDR3 contains 17 residues. Germline V lookup: CDR1 MDHEN, CDR2 SYDVKM. Trimming shortened V by 3 bases and J by 4 bases, and 19 bases separated the two germline ends. The CDR3 coding sequence is TGTGCCAGCAGTTTCGATCTGGCACGGGGGGCATACAATGAGCAGTTCTTC. Translating it yields CASSFDLARGAYNEQFF. Full variable domain (missing parts from reference TRBV28 and TRBJ2-1): DVKVTQSSRYLVKRTGEKVFLECVQDMDHENMFWYRQDPGLGLRLIYFSYDVKMKEKGDIPEGYSVSREKKERFSLILESASTNQTSMYLCASSFDLARGAYNEQFFGPGTRLTVL.

V and J are TRBV11-2 and TRBJ2-5; D is unresolved. Germline V lookup: CDR1 SGHAT, CDR2 FQNNGV. CDR3 length: 14 residues. V lost 2 bases, J lost 2 bases, and 9 bases lay in between. The CDR3 bases are TGTGCCAGCAGCTTAAGGCAGGTACAAGAGACCCAGTACTTC. As protein: CASSLRQVQETQYF.

This chain connects TRBV14 to TRBJ2-7; D might be TRBD1 (6 bases). The V end lost 3 bases, the J end lost 1 base, and 10 bases lay between the germline ends. The CDR3 covers 14 residues. Germline V gene lookup returns CDR1 SGHDN and CDR2 FVKESK. The CDR3 region has the DNA TGTGCCAGCAGCCACGGACAGAATTCCTACGAGCAGTACTTC. Translating it yields CASSHGQNSYEQYF.